The T cell receptor (beta chain) under discussion was sequenced for a study of persistence of HIV-infected CD4 T cells (dated by TCRdb to 2020 to 2021). Background on the whole study: CMV- and HIV-1 Gag-responding CD4+ T cells were isolated from ART-treated individuals so that antigen-driven clonal expansion of HIV-1-infected cells could be examined. Suppressive ART had been received by participants for a median of about eight years. Peripheral blood samples of up to 180 mL were obtained at multiple time points, with the exception of two participants, for whom leukapheresis was performed at a single time point. TCRbeta sequencing assessed the clonality of all cells in each sorted population, while proviral sequencing assessed the clonality of infected cells. Cross-participant TCR cluster analysis included 8 participants for CMV and six or seven participants for Gag. What the study reported, not specific to this receptor: Bulk TCR analyses could not be restricted to the rare CMV-responding cells that actually carried HIV-1 proviruses. Degenerate expanded CDR3beta sequences were enriched in antigen-responding cells, suggesting convergent selection of CD4+ responses to CMV and Gag. Only a small number of individuals took part in the study, and the range of antigens tested was limited. Significantly lower TCRbeta richness was observed in CMV- and Gag-responding cells than in anti-CD3/anti-CD28-responding cells, and higher oligoclonality was observed in CMV-responding cells than in CD3/CD28-stimulated and Gag-responding cells. Within the same sorted populations, TCR oligoclonality correlated with proviral oligoclonality.

The germline V gene specifies SGHDT as CDR1 and YYEEEE as CDR2. The CDR3, from cysteine to phenylalanine, totals 12 residues. CDR3 DNA is the only sequence kept; it has 36 bases, read in frame from the first base. V is shortened by 2 bases, J by 9 bases, and the region joining them spans 9 bases. With respect to this clone: The antigen it binds to is not known. Per-base qualities were not stored, and no clone one base away is much larger.

The immunoSEQ hsTCRB assay version 4, run in survey mode, was used to sequence TCRbeta repertoires from genomic DNA. Genomic DNA was diluted to approximately 10 ng/uL, and up to 1 ug per sample was used for TCRbeta sequencing. The published analysis was carried out like this. ImmunoSeq Analyzer 3.0 was used for analysis of TCRbeta data, and diversity was computed on productive nucleotide rearrangements. Using the Immunarch R package, the improved Chao index served to estimate lower-bound TCR diversity and the Gini coefficient served to estimate clonality. Nucleotide rearrangements that differed but encoded the same CDR3beta amino acid sequence were counted as separate clonotypes. Differential abundance analysis identified TCRbeta sequences significantly enriched in antigen-responding cells relative to anti-CD3/anti-CD28-activated cells. Using predicted peptide-MHC specificity as the basis, GLIPH2 grouped TCRs into clusters, both for each participant individually and for the merged data sets that combined participants. In its TCRdb copy, this immuneACCESS table keeps in-frame sequences only and misses some clones. Where compared with another copy, unresolved V genes explain less than half of these, and the others have no known cause. V and J calls plus clone size are reproduced from that table; the DNA served to infer D and trimming. This sample gives more than 45,000 clones in total; about 80% of them show up just once. The ten largest clones represent approximately 3% of the sample.

The intended sense of this specimen's treatment or condition label: suppressive antiretroviral therapy. Cells were stimulated with lysates of CMV-infected fibroblasts at roughly 10 ug/mL. Nonresponding CD40L-negative CD69-negative CD45RO-high memory CD4+ T cells were sorted as memory populations depleted of antigen-responding cells. Participants were HIV-1-infected adults who started suppressive ART during chronic infection. For at least 4 years, participants had undetectable plasma HIV-1 RNA, below 50 copies/mL. To be included, participants needed a CD4+ T cell count above 400 cells/uL and a positive CMV serology. Before stimulation, PBMCs were isolated using density centrifugation and depleted of CD8+ T cells. For around 18 hours, CD8-depleted PBMCs were stimulated with anti-CD28/CD49d costimulation, a CD40-blocking antibody, and enfuvirtide, which was added to prevent new infections. Sorting was done on either a Beckman Coulter MoFlo Legacy or an XDP sorter, and propidium iodide was used to exclude dead cells. The QIAamp DNA Mini Kit was used for genomic DNA extraction from samples above one million cells, and the Quick-DNA Microprep Kit was used otherwise.

The chain employs TRBV5-6 and TRBJ2-1; the D gene is perhaps TRBD2, on 6 matching bases. The TCR was taken from an adult man with HIV who was CMV-seropositive. The source material was CD4+ T cells sorted from PBMCs after roughly 18-hour stimulation, sampled from a patient who received antiretroviral therapy. The sample's cell subset or site label is to be understood as: CD40L-CD69- CD45RO-high memory CD4 T cells not responding to CMV lysate. The DNA reads as follows: TGTGCCAGCAGCTTTCCGGGACTTGAGCAGTTCTTC. This gives the protein CASSFPGLEQFF.